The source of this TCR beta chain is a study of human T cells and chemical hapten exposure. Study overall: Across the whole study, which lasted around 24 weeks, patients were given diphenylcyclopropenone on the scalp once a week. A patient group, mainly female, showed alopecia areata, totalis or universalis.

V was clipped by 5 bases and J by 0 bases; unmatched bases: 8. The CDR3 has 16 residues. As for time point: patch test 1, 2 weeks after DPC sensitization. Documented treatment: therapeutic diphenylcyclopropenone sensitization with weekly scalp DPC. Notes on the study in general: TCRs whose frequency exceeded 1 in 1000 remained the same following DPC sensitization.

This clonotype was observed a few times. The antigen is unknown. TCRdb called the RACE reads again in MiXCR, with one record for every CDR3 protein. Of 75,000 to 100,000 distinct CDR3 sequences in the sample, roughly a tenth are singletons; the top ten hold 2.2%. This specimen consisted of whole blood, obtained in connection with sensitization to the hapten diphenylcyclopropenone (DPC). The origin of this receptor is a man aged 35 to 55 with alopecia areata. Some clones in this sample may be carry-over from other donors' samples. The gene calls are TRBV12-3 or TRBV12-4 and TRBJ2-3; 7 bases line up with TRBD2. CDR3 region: CASSRSGGRSTDTQYF. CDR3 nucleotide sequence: TGTGCCAGCAGTCGTTCTGGCGGGAGAAGCACAGATACGCAGTATTTT.